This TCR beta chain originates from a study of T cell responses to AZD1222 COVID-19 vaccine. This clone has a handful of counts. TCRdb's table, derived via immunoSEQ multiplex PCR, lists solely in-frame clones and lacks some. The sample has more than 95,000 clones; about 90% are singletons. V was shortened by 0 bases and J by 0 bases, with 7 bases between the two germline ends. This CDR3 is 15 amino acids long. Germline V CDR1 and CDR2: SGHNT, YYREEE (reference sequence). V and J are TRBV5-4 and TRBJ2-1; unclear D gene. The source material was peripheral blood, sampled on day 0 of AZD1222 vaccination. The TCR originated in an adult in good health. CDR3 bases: TGTGCCAGCAGCTTGGCCCTGTCCTCCTACAATGAGCAGTTCTTC. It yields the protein CASSLALSSYNEQFF.